This T cell receptor beta chain was recovered during a study of blood T cell repertoires in COVID-19. About the research overall: The origin of the acute and convalescent COVID-19 samples was the United States, Italy and Spain. T cells, B-cell-depleted T cells, or PBMCs supplied cDNA or gDNA.

Assay: immunoSEQ multiplex PCR; the TCRdb copy retains only in-frame clones and omits some. The table shows under 200,000 clones, with 65% to 85% occurring only once. V lost 4 bases and J lost 7; bases outside the gene matches: 6. Germline V gene lookup returns CDR1 MDHEN and CDR2 SYDVKM. The CDR3 is made up of 14 amino acids. The material sequenced was peripheral blood. The rearrangement links TRBV28 to TRBJ2-1; 8 bases map to TRBD2. The clonotype comes from a man aged 55 to 69 with active or convalescent COVID-19. CDR3 region: CASSWPSGQNEQFF. The CDR3 DNA reads TGTGCCAGCAGTTGGCCTAGCGGGCAGAATGAGCAGTTCTTC.